Listed here are 9 T cell receptor beta chains from one sample, sequenced in a study of blood T cell repertoires in COVID-19 (dated by TCRdb to about 2020). Libraries were made using the immunoSEQ multiplex PCR assay. TCRdb provides this immuneACCESS table in a form limited to in-frame rearrangements. Some clones are lacking; in checked studies, under half of them reflect an unresolved V gene, and why the rest are absent is not known. The sample data list about 220,000 clones, and about four fifths of these were observed just once. About 1.3% of the sample goes to the ten largest clones. Sequencing was done on a sample of PBMCs or T cells enriched from blood (not recorded which). The receptors shown here come from a woman between 35 and 50 years old with acute COVID-19.

The chain recombines TRBV29-1 with TRBJ1-1; 7 bases are shared with TRBD1. V lost 4 bases, J lost 4 bases, and 12 bases stayed unmatched. Looked up from germline, CDR1 is SQVTM and CDR2 is ANQGSEA. The CDR3 extends over 15 amino acids. The CDR3 protein is CSVGGQGERSTEAFF. CDR3 in DNA: TGCAGCGTTGGTGGGCAGGGGGAGAGGAGCACTGAAGCTTTCTTT.

This clone was recorded once. The CDR3 DNA reads as TGTGCCACCAGTGATTCAGGACTAGCGGGAGATACGCAGTATTTT. Amino acid sequence: CATSDSGLAGDTQYF. The rearrangement uses TRBV24-1 and TRBJ2-3; 11 positions agree with TRBD2. Germline V gene lookup returns CDR1 KGHDR and CDR2 SFDVKD. The CDR3 loop spans 15 amino acids. The junction had 2 bases not matched to a gene; V was cut back by 2 bases and J by 5 bases.

The J gene is TRBJ1-1, the V gene TRBV7-9, with a tentative D call TRBD1 (6 bases). The V gene lost 0 bases and the J gene lost 4 bases, with 9 bases spanning the gap. The V gene's germline CDR1 is SEHNR and CDR2 FQNEAQ (reference sequence). This CDR3 comprises 14 residues. CDR3 in DNA: TGTGCCAGCAGCTTAGCCGACAGGACCACTGAAGCTTTCTTT. This sequence encodes CASSLADRTTEAFF. The full variable domain, in which reference TRBV7-9 and TRBJ1-1 provide the parts outside the CDR3, is DTGVSQNPRHKITKRGQNVTFRCDPISEHNRLYWYRQTLGQGPEFLTYFQNEAQLEKSRLLSDRFSAERPKGSFSTLEIQRTEQGDSAMYLCASSLADRTTEAFFGQGTRLTVV.

The V gene is TRBV21-1, the J gene TRBJ1-5; the table's D call, TRBD1, has no DNA check behind it. TRBV21-1 constitutes a pseudogene. The CDR3 spans 15 residues. This CDR3 reads CASSKITGSNQPQHF. The CDR3, as DNA: TGTGCCAGCAGCAAAATCACAGGCAGCAATCAGCCCCAGCATTTT.

The chain is built from TRBV28 and TRBJ1-4; no firm D call. The CDR3 is 12 residues long. V was cut by 2 bases and J by 8 bases, with 6 bases left in between. Looked up from germline, CDR1 is MDHEN and CDR2 is SYDVKM. CDR3 bases: TGTGCCAGCAGTTTAGTCGGGGAAAAACTGTTTTTT. It specifies CASSLVGEKLFF.

The table lists this clone with a few counts. The same CDR3 also results from other DNA sequences found in this sample. The chain links TRBV7-2 to TRBJ2-7, with unresolved D. The V gene's germline CDR1 is SGHTA and CDR2 FQGNSA. With 2 bases removed from V and 1 base from J, the gap between germline ends came to 9 bases. The length of the CDR3 is 14 residues. The CDR3 nucleotides read TGTGCCAGCAGCTTATCCCACAGTTCCTACGAGCAGTACTTC. This encodes CASSLSHSSYEQYF.

The rearrangement joins TRBV5-1 to TRBJ2-3; D may be TRBD2 (5 bases). Germline values: CDR1 SGHRS, CDR2 YFSETQ. Trimming cost V 4 bases and J 0 bases, with 12 bases left between them. The CDR3 totals 15 residues. CDR3 residues: CASSEGLASTDTQYF. The CDR3, as DNA: TGCGCCAGCAGCGAGGGTCTTGCTAGCACAGATACGCAGTATTTT.

The gene calls are TRBV7-2 and TRBJ2-1; D gene unclear. Germline V CDR1 and CDR2: SGHTA, FQGNSA. With 5 bases removed from V and 7 bases from J, the gap between germline ends came to 21 bases. CDR3 length: 16 amino acids. The CDR3 reads CASSPTVPPLRNEQFF. The CDR3 bases are TGTGCCAGCAGCCCTACTGTTCCCCCCCTTCGAAATGAGCAGTTCTTC.

This chain's CDR3 is CASSKWQGQNIQYF. CDR3 coding DNA: TGTGCCAGTAGTAAATGGCAGGGGCAAAACATTCAGTACTTC. The V gene is TRBV19, the J gene TRBJ2-4; tentative D call: TRBD1 (6 bases). Trimming removed 4 bases at V and 5 bases at J, with 12 bases between. CDR3 length equals 14 residues. CDR1 is LNHDA, CDR2 SQIVND, per germline (reference sequence).